The 28 T cell receptor beta chains below were found in one sample sequenced in a study of T cell responses to AZD1222 COVID-19 vaccine. Data came from immunoSEQ multiplex PCR; TCRdb stores just in-frame clones and leaves some out. Among about 30,000 clones listed, approximately 88% were seen once. Sequences were derived from peripheral blood, sampled on day 0 of AZD1222 vaccination. The receptors stem from an adult in good health.

The CDR3 reads CASSPYLTALAGGIYEQYF. The CDR3 coding sequence is TGTGCCAGCAGCCCATACCTAACAGCTCTAGCGGGAGGAATATACGAGCAGTACTTC. J is TRBJ2-7 and V is TRBV4-2; 11 bases are shared with TRBD2. The V and J ends lost 4 bases and 4 bases, in that order; junction bases with no gene match: 18. This CDR3 region has 19 residues. The germline gives CDR1 LGHNA, CDR2 YNFKEQ.

The chain uses TRBV5-6 and TRBJ1-3, with a tentative D call TRBD1 (5 bases). The germline V and J ends were trimmed by 4 bases and 3 bases, with 11 bases remaining between them. The germline V gene encodes CDR1 SGHDT and CDR2 YYEEEE. CDR3 length: 14 residues. Here the CDR3 reads CASSTSGIGNTIYF. CDR3 sequence (DNA): TGTGCCAGCAGCACGTCAGGGATTGGAAACACCATATATTTT.

The CDR3 nucleotides read TGTGCCAGCAGCCGCACCCCGACAGGGGATAACTATGGCTACACCTTC. Translated, it gives CASSRTPTGDNYGYTF. The genes are TRBV7-3 and TRBJ1-2; 8 bases align to TRBD1. Trimming removed 5 bases from V and 1 base from J; junction bases left unmatched: 9. CDR3 length equals 16 residues. CDR1 SGHTA and CDR2 FQGTGA come from the germline V gene.

This clone was seen a single time. The chain has TRBV5-4 and TRBJ2-7; the D gene is possibly TRBD2 (6 bases). Trimming removed 3 bases from V and 2 bases from J, with 12 bases in between. The germline gives CDR1 SGHNT, CDR2 YYREEE (reference sequence). This CDR3 is 14 amino acids long. The chain's CDR3 is CASSYGREPYEQYF. CDR3 in DNA: TGTGCCAGCAGCTACGGACGGGAGCCCTACGAGCAGTACTTC.

A word on this clone: One end of the junction fails to match germline, which may point to a read error. The rearrangement uses TRBV3-1 (or the pseudogene TRBV3-2) and TRBJ1-1; unclear D gene. The germline gives CDR1 LGHDT, CDR2 YNNKEL (reference sequence). The CDR3 has 12 amino acids. CDR3 region: CASSQDGVDPRF. The CDR3 nucleotides are TGTGCCAGCAGCCAAGATGGGGTGGACCCCCGCTTT.

This sequence joins TRBV27 and TRBJ1-6; a weak D match, TRBD1 (6 bases). This CDR3 region has 14 residues. Germline lookup yields CDR1 MNHEY and CDR2 SMNVEV (reference sequence). V was pared by 8 bases and J by 7 bases, with 15 bases between. The CDR3: CASGAQGGNSPLHF. The DNA of the CDR3 is TGTGCCAGCGGTGCACAGGGTGGGAATTCACCCCTCCACTTT.

The chain employs TRBV7-8 and TRBJ1-1; D is unclear. Germline CDR1 and CDR2: SGHVS and FQNEAQ. V gave up 5 bases and J gave up 3 bases, with 7 bases separating them. CDR3 length: 12 residues. CDR3 region: CASSRGDTEAFF. CDR3 nucleotide sequence: TGTGCCAGCAGCCGGGGAGACACTGAAGCTTTCTTT.

The rearrangement joins TRBV6-5 to TRBJ1-5, with D possibly matching TRBD1 (5 bases). From germline, CDR1 is MNHEY and CDR2 SVGAGI. Trimming took off 9 bases at V and 7 bases at J, with 16 bases between the two ends. The CDR3 covers 13 residues. This CDR3 reads CASTQGNVQPQHF. CDR3 nucleotide sequence: TGTGCCAGTACGCAGGGAAACGTCCAGCCCCAGCATTTT.

The chain recombines TRBV4-3 with TRBJ2-1, with TRBD2 matching 13 bases. The germline V gene encodes CDR1 LGHNA and CDR2 YSLEER. V lost 6 bases and J lost 8; bases outside the gene matches: 10. The CDR3 is 16 amino acids. DNA for the CDR3: TGCGCCAGCAGTACTACCGGGACTAGCGGGACCTATGAGCAGTTCTTC. Its translation: CASSTTGTSGTYEQFF.

This chain connects TRBV7-6 to TRBJ1-4, with D maybe TRBD1 (6 bases). Germline CDR1 and CDR2: SGHVS and FNYEAQ. There are 14 residues in the CDR3. Trimming removed 4 bases at V and 14 bases at J, with 20 bases between. CDR3 amino acids: CASSSPQTGIHLFF. The CDR3 DNA sequence: TGTGCCAGCAGCTCACCTCAGACAGGTATACACCTGTTTTTT.

The chain carries TRBV7-2 and TRBJ2-3, with D perhaps TRBD2 (7 bases). Germline values: CDR1 SGHTA, CDR2 FQGNSA. The CDR3 covers 16 residues. V lost 3 bases to trimming and J lost 3 bases, with 16 bases between them. This CDR3 is CASSFGGGRRTDTQYF. DNA for the CDR3: TGTGCCAGCAGCTTTGGGGGGGGGCGCCGAACAGATACGCAGTATTTT. Supplemented by reference TRBV7-2 and TRBJ2-3, the full variable domain reads GAGVSQSPSNKVTEKGKDVELRCDPISGHTALYWYRQSLGQGLEFLIYFQGNSAPDKSGLPSDRFSAERTGGSVSTLTIQRTQQEDSAVYLCASSFGGGRRTDTQYFGPGTRLTVL.

This chain connects TRBV7-8 to TRBJ1-3, with D maybe TRBD1 (5 bases). The V end was cut by 1 base, the J end by 4 bases, with 14 bases between. CDR1 and CDR2 (germline): SGHVS, FQNEAQ. CDR3 size: 16 residues. In DNA, the CDR3 is TGTGCCAGCAGCTTAGGGGGCTGGGGGTACGGAAACACCATATATTTT. Translation: CASSLGGWGYGNTIYF. The variable domain in full, with the rest retrieved from reference TRBV7-8 and TRBJ1-3, is GAGVSQSPRYKVAKRGQDVALRCDPISGHVSLFWYQQALGQGPEFLTYFQNEAQLDKSGLPSDRFFAERPEGSVSTLKIQRTQQEDSAVYLCASSLGGWGYGNTIYFGEGSWLTVV.

The chain couples TRBV4-2 to TRBJ1-3; D gene ambiguous. Germline V lookup: CDR1 LGHNA, CDR2 YNFKEQ. The germline V and J ends were trimmed by 0 bases and 0 bases, with 6 bases remaining between them. CDR3 length equals 15 residues. CDR3 in amino acids: CASSQDEGSGNTIYF. In DNA form, the CDR3 reads TGTGCCAGCAGCCAAGACGAGGGCTCTGGAAACACCATATATTTT.

Only one count was recorded for this clone. V usage is TRBV7-2 and J usage is TRBJ1-2, with unresolved D. Germline V gene sequence: CDR1 SGHTA, CDR2 FQGNSA. V lost 1 base to trimming and J lost 4 bases, with 4 bases between them. This CDR3 has 12 residues. CDR3 residues: CASSLEGYGYTF. CDR3 bases: TGTGCCAGCAGCTTAGAGGGCTATGGCTACACCTTC.

The CDR3 loop reads CASSLWTGGTGELFF. CDR3 coding DNA: TGTGCCAGCAGTTTATGGACAGGGGGGACCGGGGAGCTGTTTTTT. The V gene is TRBV28, the J gene TRBJ2-2; 9 nucleotides align to TRBD1. The V and J ends lost 0 bases and 5 bases, in that order; junction bases with no gene match: 1. CDR3 length: 15 amino acids. The V gene's germline CDR1 is MDHEN and CDR2 SYDVKM.

The chain employs TRBV28 and TRBJ2-2, with TRBD2 matching 7 bases. The CDR3 is 15 residues long. V gave up 6 bases and J gave up 0 bases; unmatched junction bases: 4. From germline, CDR1 is MDHEN and CDR2 SYDVKM. The CDR3 protein is CASRESGANTGELFF. CDR3 bases: TGTGCCAGCAGAGAGAGCGGGGCGAACACCGGGGAGCTGTTTTTT.

This chain uses TRBV15 with TRBJ2-1; the D gene is possibly TRBD2 (6 bases). Per germline, CDR1 LNHNV and CDR2 YYDKDF (reference sequence). The CDR3 has 14 amino acids. The V end was cut by 5 bases, the J end by 5 bases, with 13 bases between. This CDR3 is CATSFRTINNEQFF. In nucleotides, the CDR3 is TGTGCCACCAGCTTCAGGACTATAAACAATGAGCAGTTCTTC.

This rearrangement joins TRBV29-1 to TRBJ1-2; D not resolved. Germline V gene data show CDR1 as SQVTM and CDR2 as ANQGSEA. This CDR3 region has 12 residues. The V end lost 6 bases, the J end lost 7 bases, and 15 bases lay between the germline ends. CDR3 residues: CSVAWRESGYTF. CDR3 coding DNA: TGCAGCGTCGCGTGGCGGGAAAGTGGCTACACCTTC.

The sample holds a few counts of this clone. The chain has TRBV27 and TRBJ2-7; 12 nucleotides align to TRBD2. Germline CDR1 reads MNHEY; CDR2 reads SMNVEV (reference sequence). The ends lost 8 bases at V and 7 bases at J; junction bases unmatched: 9. This CDR3 region has 14 residues. The CDR3 loop reads CASGLTSGSLEQYF. CDR3 bases: TGTGCCAGCGGTCTGACTAGCGGGAGTCTTGAGCAGTACTTC.

The chain employs TRBV27 and TRBJ2-2, with 9 nucleotides matching TRBD1. The germline gives CDR1 MNHEY, CDR2 SMNVEV (reference sequence). J was trimmed by 2 bases and V by 6 bases; bases with no gene match: 7. This CDR3 spans 16 amino acids. For the CDR3, the DNA is TGTGCCAGCAGAGAGACAGGGGGGGTCAACACCGGGGAGCTGTTTTTT. Amino acids: CASRETGGVNTGELFF.

The rearrangement joins TRBV12-3 or TRBV12-4 to TRBJ2-7; the D is unclear. The CDR3 is made up of 13 amino acids. V lost 2 bases to trimming and J lost 6 bases, with 11 bases between them. DNA for the CDR3: TGTGCCAGCAGTTTAATGGCCACCGGCGAGCAGTACTTC. Its protein is CASSLMATGEQYF.

The chain recombines TRBV2 with TRBJ1-4; 9 nucleotides agree with TRBD1. V lost 6 bases and J lost 8; bases outside the gene matches: 4. In germline, CDR1 is SNHLY, CDR2 FYNNEI. This CDR3 has 13 residues. The CDR3 nucleotides are TGTGCCAGCAGGGGACAGGGAGAGGAAAAACTGTTTTTT. It yields the protein CASRGQGEEKLFF.

The genes are TRBV15 and TRBJ2-7; D not certain. V was shortened by 9 bases and J by 6 bases, with 18 bases between the two germline ends. This CDR3 is built from 13 residues. In germline, CDR1 is LNHNV, CDR2 YYDKDF (reference sequence). The CDR3 DNA reads as TGTGCCACGCGGTCGTTTGAAGGGCGCGAGCAGTACTTC. Its protein is CATRSFEGREQYF.

The rearrangement joins TRBV10-3 to TRBJ1-2; 8 positions match TRBD1. CDR1 is ENHRY, CDR2 SYGVKD, per germline. The ends lost 5 bases at V and 2 bases at J; junction bases unmatched: 1. This CDR3 is 13 amino acids long. CDR3 in amino acids: CAISTGGNYGYTF. As DNA, the CDR3 is TGTGCCATCAGTACAGGGGGGAACTATGGCTACACCTTC.

V is TRBV10-1 and J is TRBJ1-5; 12 bases fit TRBD1. This CDR3 is 19 amino acids long. With 7 bases clipped from V and 2 bases from J, the junction kept 15 bases outside the gene matches. Germline-derived CDR1 and CDR2 are WNHNN and SYGVQD (reference sequence). The CDR3 region is CASTQLSGTGGLGNQPQHF. The CDR3 nucleotides read TGCGCCAGCACTCAGCTCTCCGGGACAGGGGGCTTGGGCAATCAGCCCCAGCATTTT.

The V call is TRBV5-1, the J call TRBJ1-2; D uncertain. Per the germline V gene, CDR1 is SGHRS and CDR2 is YFSETQ. This CDR3 region has 15 residues. The V end was cut by 0 bases, the J end by 2 bases, with 11 bases between. This chain's CDR3 is CASSLVPARNYGYTF. CDR3 DNA: TGCGCCAGCAGCTTGGTCCCAGCCAGAAACTATGGCTACACCTTC.

This clone has only one observation. This sequence joins TRBV5-1 and TRBJ1-4; the match to TRBD1 covers 7 bases. CDR3 length: 16 residues. Trimming at V came to 5 bases and at J to 10 bases, leaving 17 bases not matched to a gene. Germline-derived CDR1 and CDR2 are SGHRS and YFSETQ. The CDR3 is CASSFFTGTEEGKLFF. The CDR3 region has the DNA TGCGCCAGCAGTTTTTTTACCGGGACAGAAGAGGGAAAACTGTTTTTT.

The chain is built from TRBV25-1 and TRBJ2-1; D tentatively fits TRBD1 or TRBD2 (5 bases each). Between the trimmed V and J ends, which lost 1 base and 3 bases, there was a span of 13 bases. The CDR3 is 16 residues long. Germline assignment: CDR1 MGHDK and CDR2 SYGVNS. CDR3 loop: CASSESLGRRYNEQFF. The CDR3 DNA reads TGTGCCAGCAGTGAATCCCTGGGACGCCGCTACAATGAGCAGTTCTTC.